The 8 T cell receptor beta chains listed next were all sequenced from one sample in a study of T cell clones after liver transplantation. The data were produced by immunoSEQ multiplex PCR, yet TCRdb's version contains in-frame clones alone and is incomplete. Of around 77,000 clones listed, roughly 80% were seen once; the top ten hold approximately 0.79%. This sample comprised CD4+ T cells from blood, obtained 12 months after liver transplant. Receptor source: a human patient who received a liver transplant. Part of the T cell pool may stem from the graft donor.

This rearrangement joins TRBV21-1 to TRBJ2-2; the table's D call of TRBD2 was not tested on the DNA. TRBV21-1 is marked as a pseudogene. This CDR3 spans 16 amino acids. In DNA, the CDR3 is TGTGCCAGCAGCAAAACGACGGGGGTGTCAGCCGGGGAGCTGTTTTTT. Encoded protein: CASSKTTGVSAGELFF.

The J gene is TRBJ1-3, the V gene TRBV1. TRBV1 is labeled a pseudogene. The CDR3 length is 17 residues. CDR3 region: CTSSQGDRRSSGNTIYF. The CDR3 DNA reads as TGCACCAGCAGCCAAGGGGACCGTAGAAGCTCTGGAAACACCATATATTTT.

This chain joins TRBV28 and TRBJ2-1; 8 nucleotides align to TRBD2. V was clipped by 7 bases and J by 8 bases; unmatched bases: 16. The CDR3 is made up of 16 amino acids. CDR1 MDHEN and CDR2 SYDVKM come from the germline V gene. CDR3 protein: CASTASGTRRFHEQFF. In DNA, the CDR3 is TGTGCCAGCACCGCCTCCGGGACTAGAAGGTTCCATGAGCAGTTCTTC.

This clone was seen a handful of times. The V call is TRBV10-3, the J call TRBJ1-1, with a tentative D call TRBD1 (6 bases). CDR3 size: 14 residues. Germline CDR1 is ENHRY and CDR2 is SYGVKD. V shed 2 bases and J shed 5 bases, with 12 bases lying between them. CDR3 nucleotide sequence: TGTGCCATCAGTGAGCGGGGGCCTCGGACTGAAGCTTTCTTT. This codes for CAISERGPRTEAFF.

This chain uses TRBV2 with TRBJ1-5; possible D gene TRBD1, 6 bases. V lost 8 bases, J lost 7 bases, and 24 bases lay in between. The germline V gene has CDR1 SNHLY and CDR2 FYNNEI. The CDR3 has 16 residues. DNA for the CDR3: TGTGCCAGCGGGAAGACACAGGGTGAAGGCACCCAGCCCCAGCATTTT. The encoded protein is CASGKTQGEGTQPQHF.

This chain uses TRBV5-1 with TRBJ2-3; 7 nucleotides align to TRBD2. The J segment lost 0 bases and the V segment lost 4 bases, leaving 14 bases of the junction unmatched. This CDR3 is 18 amino acids long. Per the germline V gene, CDR1 is SGHRS and CDR2 is YFSETQ. The CDR3 sequence is CASSQAQRGTSSTDTQYF. For the CDR3, the DNA is TGCGCCAGCAGCCAGGCCCAGCGGGGAACTTCTAGCACAGATACGCAGTATTTT.

This chain links TRBV5-6 with TRBJ2-7; 10 positions match TRBD2. Trimming cost V 5 bases and J 3 bases; bases outside gene matches: 5. Germline CDR1 reads SGHDT; CDR2 reads YYEEEE. The CDR3 loop spans 14 amino acids. The CDR3 region has the DNA TGTGCCAGCAGTTCGGGACTAGCGAACTACGAGCAGTACTTC. Its protein product is CASSSGLANYEQYF. The full variable domain, its missing parts supplied by reference TRBV5-6 and TRBJ2-7, is DAGVTQSPTHLIKTRGQQVTLRCSPKSGHDTVSWYQQALGQGPQFIFQYYEEEERQRGNFPDRFSGHQFPNYSSELNVNALLLGDSALYLCASSSGLANYEQYFGPGTRLTVT.

The V and J genes are TRBV4-3 and TRBJ2-5; D unclear. V lost 0 bases, J lost 3 bases, and 5 bases lay in between. The germline V gene encodes CDR1 LGHNA and CDR2 YSLEER. CDR3 size: 13 residues. The CDR3 is CASSQEPKETQYF. The DNA of the CDR3 is TGCGCCAGCAGCCAAGAGCCGAAAGAGACCCAGTACTTC.